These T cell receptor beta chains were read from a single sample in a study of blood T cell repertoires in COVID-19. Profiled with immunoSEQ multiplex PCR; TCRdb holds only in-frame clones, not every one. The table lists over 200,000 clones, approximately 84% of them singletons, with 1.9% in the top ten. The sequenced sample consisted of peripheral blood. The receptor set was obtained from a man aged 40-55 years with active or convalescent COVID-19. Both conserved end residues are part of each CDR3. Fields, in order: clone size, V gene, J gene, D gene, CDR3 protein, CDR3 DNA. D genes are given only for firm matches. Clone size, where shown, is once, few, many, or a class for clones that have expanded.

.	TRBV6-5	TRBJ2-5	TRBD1	CASSSPRDRGRETQYF	TGTGCCAGCAGTTCCCCCCGGGACAGGGGGCGAGAGACCCAGTACTTC
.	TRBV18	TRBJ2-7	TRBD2	CASSPPLGREPYEQYF	TGTGCCAGCTCACCACCCTTGGGGAGGGAGCCCTACGAGCAGTACTTC
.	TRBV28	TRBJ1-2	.	CASVGVAGYTF	TGTGCCAGCGTTGGAGTCGCAGGCTACACCTTC
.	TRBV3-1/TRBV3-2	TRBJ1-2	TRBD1	CASSQVDRDYGYTF	TGTGCCAGCAGCCAAGTTGACAGGGACTATGGCTACACCTTC
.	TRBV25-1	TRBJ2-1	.	CASSIQGFSEQFF	TGTGCCAGCTCGATACAGGGTTTCAGTGAGCAGTTCTTC
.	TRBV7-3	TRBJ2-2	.	CASSLIGQRPGELFF	TGTGCCAGCAGCTTAATTGGGCAAAGGCCCGGGGAGCTGTTTTTT
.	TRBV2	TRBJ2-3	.	CASSLREFLDTQYF	TGTGCCAGCAGTTTACGGGAGTTCCTAGATACGCAGTATTTT
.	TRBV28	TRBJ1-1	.	CASTRGGASTEAFF	TGTGCCAGCACCCGGGGGGGCGCATCCACTGAAGCTTTCTTT
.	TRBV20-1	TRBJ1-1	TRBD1	CSASRQGYTEAFF	TGCAGTGCTAGTCGACAGGGGTACACTGAAGCTTTCTTT
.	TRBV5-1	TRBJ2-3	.	CASSLARVRLTSTDTQYF	TGCGCCAGCAGCTTGGCGCGGGTGAGGCTAACTAGCACAGATACGCAGTATTTT
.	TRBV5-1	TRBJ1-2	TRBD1	CASSLGGQGGSYGYTF	TGCGCCAGCAGCTTGGGGGGACAGGGTGGTAGCTATGGCTACACCTTC
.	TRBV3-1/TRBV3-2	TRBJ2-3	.	CASSPHLRSGGIQDTQYF	TGTGCCAGCAGCCCCCATCTACGGAGCGGAGGGATTCAAGATACGCAGTATTTT
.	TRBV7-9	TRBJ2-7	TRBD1	CASSLPGTGDSYEQYF	TGTGCCAGCAGCTTACCAGGGACAGGGGACTCCTACGAGCAGTACTTC
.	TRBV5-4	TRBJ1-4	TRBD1	CASSPDRGRQEKLFF	TGTGCCAGCAGCCCAGACAGGGGGCGACAAGAAAAACTGTTTTTT
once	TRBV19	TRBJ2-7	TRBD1	CASSTRTGASYEQYF	TGTGCCAGTAGTACTCGGACAGGGGCCTCCTACGAGCAGTACTTC
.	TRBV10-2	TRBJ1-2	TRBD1	CASSFQGDYGYTF	TGCGCCAGCAGCTTTCAGGGGGACTATGGCTACACCTTC
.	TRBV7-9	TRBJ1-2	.	CASSAISNYGYTF	TGTGCCAGCAGTGCAATTAGTAACTATGGCTACACCTTC
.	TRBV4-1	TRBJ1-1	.	CASSQVEGMNTEAFF	TGCGCCAGCAGCCAAGTGGAGGGGATGAACACTGAAGCTTTCTTT
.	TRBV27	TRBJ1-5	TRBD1	CASMVQTGGNQPQHF	TGTGCCAGCATGGTCCAGACAGGGGGCAATCAGCCCCAGCATTTT
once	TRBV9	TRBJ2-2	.	CASSVVGGGLPGELFF	TGTGCCAGCAGCGTAGTAGGGGGGGGCCTCCCCGGGGAGCTGTTTTTT
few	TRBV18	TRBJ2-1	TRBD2	CASSLTSGGYNEQFF	TGTGCCAGCTCGCTAACTAGCGGGGGGTACAATGAGCAGTTCTTC
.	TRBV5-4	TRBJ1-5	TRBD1	CASSLQGAFQPQHF	TGTGCCAGCAGCTTGCAGGGGGCCTTTCAGCCCCAGCATTTT
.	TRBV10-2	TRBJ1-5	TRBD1	CASSDRDRRYQPQHF	TGCGCCAGCAGTGACCGGGACAGAAGGTATCAGCCCCAGCATTTT
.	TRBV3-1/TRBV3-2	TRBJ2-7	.	CASSPAGTVSLYF	.
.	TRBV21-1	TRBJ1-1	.	CASSREVVRLTEAFF	TGTGCCAGCAGTAGGGAGGTTGTACGGTTAACTGAAGCTTTCTTT
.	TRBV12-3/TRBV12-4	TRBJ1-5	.	CASSPDRSGSQHF	TGTGCCAGCAGTCCGGACAGAAGTGGGTCCCAGCATTTT
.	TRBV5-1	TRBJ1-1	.	CASSPEGRNTEAFF	TGCGCCAGCAGCCCGGAGGGACGGAACACTGAAGCTTTCTTT
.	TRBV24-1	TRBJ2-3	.	CATSDARGFSTDTQYF	TGTGCCACCAGTGACGCAAGGGGATTTAGCACAGATACGCAGTATTTT
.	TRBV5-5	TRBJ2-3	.	CASSLGPDNTDTQYF	TGTGCCAGCAGCTTGGGGCCCGATAACACAGATACGCAGTATTTT
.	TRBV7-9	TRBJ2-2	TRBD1	CASSTRDRGGTGELFF	TGTGCCAGCAGCACCCGGGACAGGGGGGGCACCGGGGAGCTGTTTTTT
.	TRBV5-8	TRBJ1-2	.	CASRDRGFRGYTF	TGTGCCAGCAGGGATCGGGGGTTCCGAGGCTACACCTTC
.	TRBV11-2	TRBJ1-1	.	CASEDGRGDTEAFF	TGTGCCAGTGAGGACGGTCGCGGGGACACTGAAGCTTTCTTT
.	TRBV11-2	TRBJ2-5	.	CASSLQGNWETQYF	TGTGCCAGCAGCCTGCAGGGTAATTGGGAGACCCAGTACTTC
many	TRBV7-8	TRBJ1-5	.	CASSLAPQGQPQHF	TGTGCCAGCAGCTTAGCCCCCCAGGGTCAGCCCCAGCATTTT
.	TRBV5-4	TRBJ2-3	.	CASSTSTDTQYF	TGTGCCAGCAGCACTAGCACAGATACGCAGTATTTT
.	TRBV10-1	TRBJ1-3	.	CASSAGSSGNTIYF	TGCGCCAGCAGTGCCGGGTCCTCTGGAAACACCATATATTTT
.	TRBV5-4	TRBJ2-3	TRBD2	CASRRLAGDGDTQYF	TGTGCCAGCAGAAGGCTAGCGGGAGACGGAGATACGCAGTATTTT
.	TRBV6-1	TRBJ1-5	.	CASSQGGGYSNQPQHF	TGTGCCAGCAGTCAAGGGGGGGGTTATAGCAATCAGCCCCAGCATTTT
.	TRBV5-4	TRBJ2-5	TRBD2	CASSLGLSVETQYF	TGTGCCAGCAGCCTGGGACTATCCGTAGAGACCCAGTACTTC
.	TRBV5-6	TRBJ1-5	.	CASSASGTTSNQPQHF	TGTGCCAGCAGCGCCTCCGGGACTACGAGCAATCAGCCCCAGCATTTT
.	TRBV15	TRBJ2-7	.	CATSRVAGGLAYEQYF	TGTGCCACCAGCAGAGTGGCCGGAGGCCTAGCCTACGAGCAGTACTTC
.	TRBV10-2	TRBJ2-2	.	CASRRYTGELFF	TGCGCCAGCAGGAGATACACCGGGGAGCTGTTTTTT